This T cell receptor beta chain was sequenced for a study of blood T cell repertoires in COVID-19. Trimming removed 3 bases from V and 5 bases from J; junction bases left unmatched: 5. This CDR3 region has 13 residues. Per the germline V gene, CDR1 is SGHRS and CDR2 is YFSETQ. In the source study's methods: Amplified reference gene primers provided the basis for estimating nucleated cell counts. The table came from immunoSEQ multiplex PCR; TCRdb's copy has only in-frame clones and leaves some out. V and J calls and clone size are as listed in that table; D and trimming were resolved from the DNA. The sample contains about 360,000 clones, roughly 90% of which appear only once.

The sample comprised peripheral blood. This receptor was identified in a woman aged 55 to 70 with COVID-19, enrolled during active disease. The V call is TRBV5-1, the J call TRBJ2-7, with 7 bases matching TRBD1. DNA of the CDR3: TGCGCCAGCAGCTCACAGGGGTTCCACGAGCAGTACTTC. It specifies CASSSQGFHEQYF.